The 9 T cell receptor beta chains below come from one sample, sequenced in a study of long-term antiretroviral therapy in people with HIV. An immunoSEQ assay, version v3.0, was performed at survey level. Assay: immunoSEQ multiplex PCR; the TCRdb copy retains only in-frame clones and omits some. The table records fewer than 40,000 clones, 79% of them present only once. This specimen consisted of unsorted PBMCs, obtained 1.9 years after starting antiretroviral therapy. The receptors were sampled from a man between 18 and 35 years old with HIV.

This clone has only a few counts. V and J are TRBV7-3 and TRBJ2-3; D gene ambiguous. Germline-derived CDR1 and CDR2 are SGHTA and FQGTGA. The CDR3 totals 13 residues. V lost 3 bases and J 5 bases, leaving 9 bases between the germline ends. CDR3 sequence (DNA): TGTGCCAGCAGCTTGACTGCTCGAGATACGCAGTATTTT. Translated: CASSLTARDTQYF. Filled out from reference TRBV7-3 and TRBJ2-3, the complete variable domain reads GAGVSQTPSNKVTEKGKYVELRCDPISGHTALYWYRQSLGQGPEFLIYFQGTGAADDSGLPNDRFFAVRPEGSVSTLKIQRTERGDSAVYLCASSLTARDTQYFGPGTRLTVL.

The rearrangement joins TRBV11-2 to TRBJ2-3; D gene ambiguous. V lost 3 bases, J lost 8 bases, and 27 bases lay in between. Germline V gene data show CDR1 as SGHAT and CDR2 as FQNNGV. This CDR3 is 18 amino acids long. The CDR3 here is CASSFSPSRTRKMGTQYF. CDR3 in DNA: TGTGCCAGCAGCTTTTCCCCGTCCCGAACCAGAAAGATGGGTACGCAGTATTTT.

The rearrangement uses TRBV5-1 and TRBJ1-1; D is uncertain. V lost 1 base and J lost 4, with 17 bases in between. The CDR3 has 16 amino acids. CDR1 SGHRS and CDR2 YFSETQ come from the germline V gene. CDR3 DNA: TGCGCCAGCAGCTTGAGGGCTCCACCCCCACTCACTGAAGCTTTCTTT. This codes for CASSLRAPPPLTEAFF. Together with reference TRBV5-1 and TRBJ1-1, the CDR3 gives the full variable domain: KAGVTQTPRYLIKTRGQQVTLSCSPISGHRSVSWYQQTPGQGLQFLFEYFSETQRNKGNFPGRFSGRQFSNSRSEMNVSTLELGDSALYLCASSLRAPPPLTEAFFGQGTRLTVV.

The chain couples TRBV6-6 to TRBJ2-1; unclear D gene. The CDR3 totals 11 residues. Germline V CDR1 and CDR2: MNHNY, SVGAGI (reference sequence). Trimming took off 9 bases at V and 7 bases at J, with 10 bases between the two ends. DNA of the CDR3: TGTGCCAGTCCCCTGGGGAATGAGCAGTTCTTC. This sequence encodes CASPLGNEQFF.

The rearrangement uses TRBV5-4 and TRBJ2-7, with D possibly matching TRBD1 (6 bases). There are 14 residues in the CDR3. V was pared by 4 bases and J by 2 bases, with 13 bases between. From germline, CDR1 is SGHNT and CDR2 YYREEE (reference sequence). The CDR3 coding sequence is TGTGCCAGCAGCCCCGCGGACAGTCCCTACGAGCAGTACTTC. It is translated as CASSPADSPYEQYF.

The chain carries TRBV28 and TRBJ1-3, with D uncertain. V was pared by 5 bases and J by 0 bases, with 11 bases between. The CDR3 contains 15 residues. Looked up from germline, CDR1 is MDHEN and CDR2 is SYDVKM. The CDR3: CASSPPGRSGNTIYF. CDR3 sequence (DNA): TGTGCCAGCAGTCCCCCCGGCCGCTCTGGAAACACCATATATTTT.

This chain links TRBV2 with TRBJ1-5; no clear D gene. In germline, CDR1 is SNHLY, CDR2 FYNNEI. Trimming took 6 bases from V and 0 from J, leaving 12 bases between them. This CDR3 is built from 15 residues. The CDR3 is CASRPRRNSNQPQHF. The CDR3 DNA is TGTGCCAGCAGACCCCGACGGAATAGCAATCAGCCCCAGCATTTT.

This clone was counted only a few times. The chain carries TRBV5-1 and TRBJ1-6, with 8 bases matching TRBD1. The CDR3 totals 14 residues. Per germline, CDR1 SGHRS and CDR2 YFSETQ. With V trimmed by 3 bases and J by 7 bases, 3 bases remained unmatched. Here the CDR3 reads CASSSDRGNSPLHF. The CDR3 nucleotides are TGCGCCAGCAGCTCCGACAGGGGCAATTCACCCCTCCACTTT.

The V gene is TRBV11-2, the J gene TRBJ1-4, with no clear D. V dropped 1 base and J dropped 7 bases, with 16 bases sitting between them. Germline V gene sequence: CDR1 SGHAT, CDR2 FQNNGV. The CDR3 loop spans 16 amino acids. The CDR3 bases are TGTGCCAGCAGCTTAGTGTGGTCGGGTTCGGGTGAAAAACTGTTTTTT. Translated, it gives CASSLVWSGSGEKLFF.